What follows are 31 T cell receptor beta chains derived from one specimen sequenced in a study of blood T cell repertoires in COVID-19. Sequencing used immunoSEQ multiplex PCR; TCRdb keeps in-frame clones, though not all of them. The table has tens of thousands of clones, around 86% seen once. Sequenced material: peripheral blood. Receptors originate from a man aged 40-50 years with acute or convalescent COVID-19.

Only one count was recorded for this clone. The chain links TRBV14 to TRBJ1-4, with D perhaps matching TRBD1 (5 bases). The V gene lost 3 bases and the J gene lost 8 bases, with 25 bases spanning the gap. This CDR3 spans 18 amino acids. Germline V gene data show CDR1 as SGHDN and CDR2 as FVKESK. In nucleotides, the CDR3 is TGTGCCAGCAGCCAGAGAGCGGCGGGACTGAGCGGAATGGAAAAACTGTTTTTT. Its protein is CASSQRAAGLSGMEKLFF.

This clone was seen only once. V usage is TRBV7-8 and J usage is TRBJ1-1; a weak D match, TRBD1 (5 bases). The CDR3 is 17 residues long. V was clipped by 3 bases and J by 8 bases, with 25 bases between them. Germline CDR1 is SGHVS and CDR2 is FQNEAQ. The CDR3 loop is CASSLGVKGNPGWEAFF. The CDR3 bases are TGTGCCAGCAGCTTGGGTGTAAAGGGGAACCCAGGATGGGAAGCTTTCTTT.

Note on this clone: A read error is likely, as this CDR3 ends without the conserved phenylalanine or tryptophan. The DNA is omitted, as the CDR3 cannot be located on it reliably, and the CDR3 follows TCRdb's listing. The V and J genes are TRBV4-1 and TRBJ2-7; TRBD1 reflects the table's D call only, with no check against the DNA. CDR1 and CDR2 from the germline V gene are MGHRA and YSYEKL. The CDR3 is 11 residues long, ends included. This CDR3 is CASSLARMTHK.

This chain joins TRBV27 and TRBJ1-2, with TRBD1 matching 7 bases. The CDR3 loop spans 16 amino acids. CDR1 is MNHEY and CDR2 is SMNVEV in the germline V gene (reference sequence). V gave up 6 bases and J gave up 7 bases; unmatched junction bases: 17. The CDR3 coding sequence is TGTGCCAGCAGCCGTAAGCCGGGACAGACCTCTGGTGGCTACACCTTC. This gives the protein CASSRKPGQTSGGYTF.

V and J are TRBV9 and TRBJ2-3; perhaps TRBD2 as D (6 bases). Trimming took off 2 bases at V and 2 bases at J, with 15 bases between the two ends. CDR3 length equals 16 residues. The germline V gene encodes CDR1 SGDLS and CDR2 YYNGEE. The CDR3 coding sequence is TGTGCCAGCAGCGTGGCCTTTAGCGGATCCACAGATACGCAGTATTTT. This codes for CASSVAFSGSTDTQYF.

The CDR3 sequence: CASSPPGSYEQYF. In DNA, the CDR3 is TGTGCCAGCAGCCCCCCCGGCTCCTACGAGCAGTACTTC. This chain uses TRBV12-3 or TRBV12-4 with TRBJ2-7; D ambiguous. This CDR3 comprises 13 residues. Trimming pared 6 bases from V and 0 bases from J, leaving 9 bases between.

The V call is TRBV5-4, the J call TRBJ2-3, with 7 bases identical to TRBD1. With V trimmed by 4 bases and J by 4 bases, 9 bases remained unmatched. This CDR3 has 15 residues. Germline CDR1 SGHNT, CDR2 YYREEE (reference sequence). CDR3 loop: CASSIYRGGADTQYF. In DNA, the CDR3 is TGTGCCAGCAGCATCTACAGGGGTGGGGCAGATACGCAGTATTTT.

This chain uses TRBV19 with TRBJ1-5, with a weak D call TRBD1 (6 bases). V dropped 4 bases and J dropped 5 bases, with 18 bases sitting between them. The CDR3 totals 16 residues. Germline assignment: CDR1 LNHDA and CDR2 SQIVND (reference sequence). CDR3 sequence: CASSKRTVSGDQPQHF. CDR3 coding DNA: TGTGCCAGTAGTAAAAGGACAGTATCTGGGGATCAGCCCCAGCATTTT. The variable domain in full, with the rest retrieved from reference TRBV19 and TRBJ1-5, is DGGITQSPKYLFRKEGQNVTLSCEQNLNHDAMYWYRQDPGQGLRLIYYSQIVNDFQKGDIAEGYSVSREKKESFPLTVTSAQKNPTAFYLCASSKRTVSGDQPQHFGDGTRLSIL.

The V call is TRBV28, the J call TRBJ2-3; 12 bases line up with TRBD2. V gave up 6 bases and J gave up 3 bases; unmatched junction bases: 19. The CDR3 is 20 amino acids. From germline, CDR1 is MDHEN and CDR2 SYDVKM. CDR3 amino acids: CASRISPGAASGGATDTQYF. For the CDR3, the DNA is TGTGCCAGCAGAATTAGCCCAGGCGCGGCTAGCGGGGGGGCAACAGATACGCAGTATTTT.

The V and J genes are TRBV6-5 and TRBJ2-7; possibly TRBD2 for D (6 bases). The CDR3 is 12 amino acids. Trimming pared 6 bases from V and 1 base from J, leaving 7 bases between. Germline values: CDR1 MNHEY, CDR2 SVGAGI. CDR3: CASRGGSYEQYF. The CDR3 coding sequence is TGTGCCAGCAGGGGGGGATCCTACGAGCAGTACTTC.

The V gene is TRBV10-2, the J gene TRBJ2-7, with 11 bases fitting TRBD1. The CDR3 has 15 residues. V shed 10 bases, J shed 5 bases, and the junction held 13 bases outside the gene matches. Germline V lookup: CDR1 WSHSY, CDR2 SAAADI. This CDR3 is CATQRTGGALDEQYF. The CDR3 DNA sequence: TGCGCCACCCAAAGGACAGGGGGCGCGCTCGACGAGCAGTACTTC.

The chain is built from TRBV11-3 and TRBJ1-2; no clear D gene. The CDR3 covers 13 residues. The germline CDR1 and CDR2 sequences are SGHNT and YENEEA. The V and J ends lost 5 bases and 6 bases respectively, with 13 bases between them. The CDR3 region is CASSRDSWDGYTF. The CDR3 nucleotides read TGTGCCAGCAGCCGAGACTCCTGGGATGGCTACACCTTC.

V is TRBV28 and J is TRBJ1-5, with D uncertain. CDR3 length equals 15 residues. The V end lost 0 bases, the J end lost 0 bases, and 6 bases lay between the germline ends. The germline V gene has CDR1 MDHEN and CDR2 SYDVKM. This chain's CDR3 is CASSLWRDSNQPQHF. The CDR3 nucleotides are TGTGCCAGCAGTTTATGGCGGGATAGCAATCAGCCCCAGCATTTT. The variable domain in full, with the rest retrieved from reference TRBV28 and TRBJ1-5, is DVKVTQSSRYLVKRTGEKVFLECVQDMDHENMFWYRQDPGLGLRLIYFSYDVKMKEKGDIPEGYSVSREKKERFSLILESASTNQTSMYLCASSLWRDSNQPQHFGDGTRLSIL.

The rearrangement joins TRBV12-3 or TRBV12-4 to TRBJ2-5; a weak D match, TRBD1 (7 bases). The CDR3 spans 12 residues. The V gene lost 7 bases and the J gene lost 8 bases, with 14 bases spanning the gap. The CDR3: CASMARGATQYF. DNA for the CDR3: TGTGCCAGCATGGCCAGGGGGGCAACCCAGTACTTC.

The chain carries TRBV7-3 and TRBJ2-3; no definite D call. From germline, CDR1 is SGHTA and CDR2 FQGTGA. V lost 5 bases and J 8 bases, leaving 17 bases between the germline ends. The CDR3 covers 14 residues. CDR3 sequence (DNA): TGTGCCAGCAGCCGCCCCGGCGGCGGTGGTACGCAGTATTTT. Amino acid sequence: CASSRPGGGGTQYF.

The CDR3 spells CASSLGWGGIGYEQYF. DNA of the CDR3: TGTGCCAGCAGCCTCGGTTGGGGGGGAATAGGCTACGAGCAGTACTTC. The V call is TRBV3-1 (or the pseudogene TRBV3-2), the J call TRBJ2-7; 7 nucleotides line up with TRBD2. There are 16 residues in the CDR3. Unmatched junction bases numbered 12, after V lost 4 bases and J lost 3 bases. From germline, CDR1 is LGHDT and CDR2 YNNKEL (reference sequence).

The table lists this clone with a count of one. This CDR3 is CASSFTGTSGGAHLYF. In nucleotides, the CDR3 is TGTGCCAGCAGCTTTACTGGGACTAGCGGGGGGGCCCATTTGTATTTT. The gene calls are TRBV7-2 and TRBJ2-3; 16 positions agree with TRBD2. This CDR3 region has 16 residues. Germline CDR1 is SGHTA and CDR2 is FQGNSA. V lost 3 bases, J lost 14 bases, and 11 bases stayed unmatched.

The genes are TRBV3-1 (or the pseudogene TRBV3-2) and TRBJ1-1; D unclear. Trimming took 1 base from V and 6 from J, leaving 9 bases between them. The CDR3 runs 13 residues. Germline V gene sequence: CDR1 LGHDT, CDR2 YNNKEL (reference sequence). CDR3 sequence: CASSQVEGPEAFF. For the CDR3, the DNA is TGTGCCAGCAGCCAAGTCGAGGGCCCTGAAGCTTTCTTT.

The chain links TRBV19 to TRBJ1-2, with TRBD1 matching over 11 bases. After removal of 8 bases from V and 3 bases from J, the junction contained 11 bases not matched to a gene. Germline V gene lookup returns CDR1 LNHDA and CDR2 SQIVND (reference sequence). This CDR3 has 16 amino acids. The CDR3: CASRRGQGEWDYGYTF. Written as DNA, the CDR3 is TGTGCCAGTCGACGGGGACAGGGGGAATGGGACTATGGCTACACCTTC. The complete variable domain, with remaining parts taken from reference TRBV19 and TRBJ1-2, reads DGGITQSPKYLFRKEGQNVTLSCEQNLNHDAMYWYRQDPGQGLRLIYYSQIVNDFQKGDIAEGYSVSREKKESFPLTVTSAQKNPTAFYLCASRRGQGEWDYGYTFGSGTRLTVV.

The V call is TRBV7-6, the J call TRBJ1-2; tentative D call: TRBD1 (5 bases). Germline CDR1 reads SGHVS; CDR2 reads FNYEAQ. The CDR3 spans 14 residues. Trimming removed 5 bases from V and 8 bases from J, with 18 bases in between. In DNA, the CDR3 is TGTGCCAGCAGCCGCGCATTCGGGGCGGGGGGCTACACCTTC. Its protein is CASSRAFGAGGYTF.

CDR3 DNA: TGTGCCAGCAGCTGGGGGACAGGTATCTACAATGAGCAGTTCTTC. This translates into CASSWGTGIYNEQFF. The rearrangement links TRBV7-3 to TRBJ2-1; 8 positions match TRBD1. The ends lost 4 bases at V and 3 bases at J; junction bases unmatched: 5. This CDR3 contains 15 residues. The germline V gene encodes CDR1 SGHTA and CDR2 FQGTGA.

The chain joins TRBV25-1 to TRBJ2-7; D is possibly TRBD2 (7 bases). Trimming pared 3 bases from V and 0 bases from J, leaving 9 bases between. The CDR3 runs to 14 residues. The germline V gene encodes CDR1 MGHDK and CDR2 SYGVNS. The CDR3, as DNA: TGTGCCAGCAGTGAGGGGGGGCACTCCTACGAGCAGTACTTC. Translating it yields CASSEGGHSYEQYF.

The chain uses TRBV11-3 and TRBJ1-6; 7 bases map to TRBD1. The CDR3 contains 15 residues. Germline loops: CDR1 SGHNT, CDR2 YENEEA. V dropped 5 bases and J dropped 7; count of bases not matched to a gene: 8. The DNA for the CDR3 is TGTGCCAGCAGCACAGGGGATTTGGGGAATTCACCCCTCCACTTT. Translated, it gives CASSTGDLGNSPLHF.

V and J are TRBV11-3 and TRBJ2-1, with a tentative D call TRBD2 (7 bases). Germline values: CDR1 SGHNT, CDR2 YENEEA. This CDR3 has 18 amino acids. Trimming left V 5 bases short and J 7 bases short, with 27 bases between. CDR3 coding DNA: TGTGCCAGCAGCCCCAAGGAGGTGTGGGGGGGGCTCGAGAATGAGCAGTTCTTC. It encodes CASSPKEVWGGLENEQFF.

This chain connects TRBV19 to TRBJ1-5; D remains unclear. Germline CDR1 LNHDA, CDR2 SQIVND (reference sequence). Trimming cost V 5 bases and J 3 bases, with 11 bases left between them. The CDR3 covers 14 residues. CDR3 loop: CASSVPGNNQPQHF. The CDR3 DNA is TGTGCCAGTAGTGTCCCAGGCAACAATCAGCCCCAGCATTTT. The variable domain in full, with the rest retrieved from reference TRBV19 and TRBJ1-5, is DGGITQSPKYLFRKEGQNVTLSCEQNLNHDAMYWYRQDPGQGLRLIYYSQIVNDFQKGDIAEGYSVSREKKESFPLTVTSAQKNPTAFYLCASSVPGNNQPQHFGDGTRLSIL.

The chain employs TRBV2 and TRBJ2-5; D perhaps matches TRBD2 (6 bases). This CDR3 is built from 13 residues. V lost 8 bases, J lost 1 base, and 11 bases lay in between. Germline V CDR1 and CDR2: SNHLY, FYNNEI. In DNA form, the CDR3 reads TGTGCCAGCGGGGGACTGACCCAAGAGACCCAGTACTTC. Translation: CASGGLTQETQYF.

The V call is TRBV2, the J call TRBJ1-4, with D uncertain. V was trimmed by 4 bases and J by 6 bases, leaving 9 bases between them. The CDR3 is 13 amino acids. Per germline, CDR1 SNHLY and CDR2 FYNNEI. CDR3 in DNA: TGTGCCAGCAGTGCAGACAACTATGAAAAACTGTTTTTT. This gives the protein CASSADNYEKLFF.

In this sample, this clone turned up once. The gene calls are TRBV12-3 or TRBV12-4 and TRBJ1-2; D is perhaps TRBD1 (5 bases). Trimming took off 3 bases at V and 4 bases at J, with 9 bases between the two ends. The CDR3 runs 13 residues. The CDR3 coding sequence is TGTGCCAGCAGTTTGGTCCAGGGCTATGGCTACACCTTC. It yields the protein CASSLVQGYGYTF.

The chain links TRBV11-3 to TRBJ2-1, with 8 positions matching TRBD1. With 1 base clipped from V and 5 bases from J, the junction kept 4 bases outside the gene matches. Per germline, CDR1 SGHNT and CDR2 YENEEA. The CDR3 length is 15 residues. The CDR3 loop is CASSLVSTGDNEQFF. DNA for the CDR3: TGTGCCAGCAGCTTAGTCTCGACAGGGGACAATGAGCAGTTCTTC.

J is TRBJ1-2 and V is TRBV28; the D gene is possibly TRBD1 (6 bases). The germline V gene has CDR1 MDHEN and CDR2 SYDVKM. The CDR3 has 13 residues. V shed 4 bases and J shed 7 bases, with 13 bases lying between them. CDR3 DNA sequence: TGTGCCAGCAGTTCCAGGGGTACCGGTGGCTACACCTTC. Protein: CASSSRGTGGYTF.

The chain joins TRBV29-1 to TRBJ2-2; 8 nucleotides align to TRBD2. In germline, CDR1 is SQVTM, CDR2 ANQGSEA. The CDR3 is made up of 13 amino acids. Trimming removed 5 bases from V and 4 bases from J; junction bases left unmatched: 3. For the CDR3, the DNA is TGCAGCGTTCGGACTAGCAGCACCGGGGAGCTGTTTTTT. Encoded protein: CSVRTSSTGELFF.